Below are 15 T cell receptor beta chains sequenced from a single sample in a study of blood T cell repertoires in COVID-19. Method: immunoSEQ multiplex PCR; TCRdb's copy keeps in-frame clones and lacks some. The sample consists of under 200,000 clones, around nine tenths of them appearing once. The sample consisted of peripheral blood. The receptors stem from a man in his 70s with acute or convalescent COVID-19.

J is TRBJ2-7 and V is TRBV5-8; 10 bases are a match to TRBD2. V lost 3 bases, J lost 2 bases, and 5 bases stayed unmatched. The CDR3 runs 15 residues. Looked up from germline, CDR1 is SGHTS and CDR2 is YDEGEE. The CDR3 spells CASSSTGLAPYEQYF. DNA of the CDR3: TGTGCCAGCAGCTCTACGGGACTAGCGCCCTACGAGCAGTACTTC.

In DNA form, the CDR3 reads TGTGCCAGCAATCCCCTCTCTGGGGCCAACGTCCTGACTTTC. It codes for CASNPLSGANVLTF. The chain carries TRBV9 and TRBJ2-6; D remains ambiguous. CDR3 length equals 14 residues. Trimming took 6 bases from V and 0 from J, leaving 7 bases between them. Germline V lookup: CDR1 SGDLS, CDR2 YYNGEE.

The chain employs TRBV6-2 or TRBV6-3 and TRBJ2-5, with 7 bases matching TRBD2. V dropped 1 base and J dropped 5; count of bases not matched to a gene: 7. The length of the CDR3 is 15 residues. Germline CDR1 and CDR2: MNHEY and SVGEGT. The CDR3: CASSYFTPGGETQYF. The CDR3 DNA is TGTGCCAGCAGTTACTTTACACCCGGGGGGGAGACCCAGTACTTC.

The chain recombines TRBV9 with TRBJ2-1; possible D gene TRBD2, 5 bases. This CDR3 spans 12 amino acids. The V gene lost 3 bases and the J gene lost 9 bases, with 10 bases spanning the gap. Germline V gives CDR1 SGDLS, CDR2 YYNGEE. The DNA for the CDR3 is TGTGCCAGCAGCGCTAGGGAGTCTGAGCAGTTCTTC. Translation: CASSARESEQFF.

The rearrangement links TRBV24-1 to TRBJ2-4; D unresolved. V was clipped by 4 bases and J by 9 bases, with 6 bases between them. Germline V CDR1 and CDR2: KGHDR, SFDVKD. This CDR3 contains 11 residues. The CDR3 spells CATSEVGIQYF. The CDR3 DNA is TGTGCCACCAGTGAAGTCGGCATTCAGTACTTC.

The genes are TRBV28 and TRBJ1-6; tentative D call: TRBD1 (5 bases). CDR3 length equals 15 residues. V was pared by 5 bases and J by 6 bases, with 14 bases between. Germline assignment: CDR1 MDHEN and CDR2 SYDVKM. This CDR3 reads CASSRDGGFNSPLHF. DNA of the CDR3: TGTGCCAGCAGTCGGGACGGGGGGTTTAATTCACCCCTCCACTTT.

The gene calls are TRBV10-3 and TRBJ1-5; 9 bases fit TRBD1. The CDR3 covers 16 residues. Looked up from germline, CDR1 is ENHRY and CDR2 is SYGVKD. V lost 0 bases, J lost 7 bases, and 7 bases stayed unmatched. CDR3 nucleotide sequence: TGTGCCATCAGTGAGTCGAGGGACAGGGAGGGACAGCCCCAGCATTTT. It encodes CAISESRDREGQPQHF.

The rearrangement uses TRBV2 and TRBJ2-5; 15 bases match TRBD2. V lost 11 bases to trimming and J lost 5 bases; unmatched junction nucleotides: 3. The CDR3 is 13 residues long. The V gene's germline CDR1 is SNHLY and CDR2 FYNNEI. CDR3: CAHGTSGRETQYF. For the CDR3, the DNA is TGTGCCCACGGGACTAGCGGGAGGGAGACCCAGTACTTC. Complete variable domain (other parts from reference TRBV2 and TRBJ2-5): EPEVTQTPSHQVTQMGQEVILRCVPISNHLYFYWYRQILGQKVEFLVSFYNNEISEKSEIFDDQFSVERPDGSNFTLKIRSTKLEDSAMYFCAHGTSGRETQYFGPGTRLLVL.

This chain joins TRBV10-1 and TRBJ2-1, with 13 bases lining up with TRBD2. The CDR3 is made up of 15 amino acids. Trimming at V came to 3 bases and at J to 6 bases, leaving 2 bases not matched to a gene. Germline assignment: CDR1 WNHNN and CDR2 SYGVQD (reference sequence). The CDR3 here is CASSETSGRVNEQFF. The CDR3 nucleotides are TGCGCCAGCAGTGAAACTAGCGGGAGGGTCAATGAGCAGTTCTTC.

The DNA of the CDR3 is TGTGCCAGCACCCGGCGGAGCGGGGCCCACTACGAGCAGTACTTC. Translating it yields CASTRRSGAHYEQYF. V usage is TRBV27 and J usage is TRBJ2-7; 7 bases map to TRBD2. Germline lookup yields CDR1 MNHEY and CDR2 SMNVEV (reference sequence). V was clipped by 7 bases and J by 3 bases; unmatched bases: 12. There are 15 residues in the CDR3.

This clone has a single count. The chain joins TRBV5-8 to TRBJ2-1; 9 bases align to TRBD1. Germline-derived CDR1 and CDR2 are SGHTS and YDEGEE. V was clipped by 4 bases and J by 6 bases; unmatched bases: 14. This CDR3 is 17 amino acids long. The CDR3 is CASSPRTGDGPFNEQFF. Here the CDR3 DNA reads TGTGCCAGCAGCCCGCGGACAGGGGATGGACCCTTCAATGAGCAGTTCTTC.

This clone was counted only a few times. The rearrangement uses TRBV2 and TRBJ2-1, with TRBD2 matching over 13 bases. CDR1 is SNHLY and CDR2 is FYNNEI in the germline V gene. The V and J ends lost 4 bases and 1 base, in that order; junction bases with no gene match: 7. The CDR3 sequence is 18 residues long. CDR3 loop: CASSGPRTSGGSYNEQFF. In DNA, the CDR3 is TGTGCCAGCAGTGGGCCTCGGACTAGCGGGGGTTCCTACAATGAGCAGTTCTTC. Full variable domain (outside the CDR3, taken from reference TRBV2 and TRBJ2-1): EPEVTQTPSHQVTQMGQEVILRCVPISNHLYFYWYRQILGQKVEFLVSFYNNEISEKSEIFDDQFSVERPDGSNFTLKIRSTKLEDSAMYFCASSGPRTSGGSYNEQFFGPGTRLTVL.

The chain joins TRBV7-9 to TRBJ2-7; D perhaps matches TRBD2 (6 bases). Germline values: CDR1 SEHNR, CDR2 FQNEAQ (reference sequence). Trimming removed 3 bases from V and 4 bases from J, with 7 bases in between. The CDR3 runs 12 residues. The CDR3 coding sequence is TGTGCCAGCAGCTTTAGCGGTTACGAGCAGTACTTC. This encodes CASSFSGYEQYF. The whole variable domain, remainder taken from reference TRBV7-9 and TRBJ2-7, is DTGVSQNPRHKITKRGQNVTFRCDPISEHNRLYWYRQTLGQGPEFLTYFQNEAQLEKSRLLSDRFSAERPKGSFSTLEIQRTEQGDSAMYLCASSFSGYEQYFGPGTRLTVT.

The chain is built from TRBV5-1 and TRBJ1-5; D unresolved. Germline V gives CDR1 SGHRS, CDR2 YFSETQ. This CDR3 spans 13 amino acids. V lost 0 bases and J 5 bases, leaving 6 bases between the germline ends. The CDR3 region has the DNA TGCGCCAGCAGCTTGGTGTTCGATCAGCCCCAGCATTTT. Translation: CASSLVFDQPQHF.

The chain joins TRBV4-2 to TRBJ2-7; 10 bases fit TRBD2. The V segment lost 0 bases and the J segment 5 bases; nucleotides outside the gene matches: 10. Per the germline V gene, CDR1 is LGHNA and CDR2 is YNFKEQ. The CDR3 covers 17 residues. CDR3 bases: TGTGCCAGCAGCCAAGAACCTAGCGGGAGAGGGTCTGACGAGCAGTACTTC. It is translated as CASSQEPSGRGSDEQYF.